The rows below give T cell receptor beta chains drawn from one sample of a study of T cells in Graves' hyperthyroidism and ophthalmopathy. TCRdb independently ran MiXCR on the multiplex PCR reads; one entry per CDR3 protein. The sample consists of a few hundred thousand distinct CDR3 sequences, 46% of them appearing once. Sequencing input: peripheral blood or thyroid tissue (not recorded which). The receptors were gathered from a woman aged 18 to 35 with Graves' hyperthyroidism. Both conserved end residues are part of each CDR3.

v_gene | CDR3aa
TRBV7-9 | CASSLGTSFEQYF
TRBV4-1 | CASSQAHGTNYEQYF
TRBV7-6 | CASGFGPNEKLFF
TRBV7-3 | CASSLKWTNGYEQYF
TRBV2 | CATSGTGSAYGYTF
TRBV2 | CASSEVRESNQPQHF
TRBV6-1 | CASSDRVDEKLFF
TRBV5-4 | CASRWEGTNTEAFF
TRBV4-1 | CASSQSVNPQPQHF
TRBV7-8 | CASSLGTGGSYEQYF
TRBV4-2 | CASSAQGQLYEQYF
TRBV5-6 | CASSLGWAASTDTQYF
TRBV6-5 | CASSYRGNTGELFF
TRBV18 | CASSPPQGQNTEAFF
TRBV12-3/TRBV12-4 | CASSTDETGELFF
TRBV29-1 | CSAGREAPNTGELFF
TRBV6-2/TRBV6-3 | CASSSSTSAYEQYF
TRBV9 | CASSFRDRGLAGANVLTF
TRBV4-3 | CASSQDRIRNQPQHF
TRBV24-1 | CATSAFGSYEQYF
TRBV4-1 | CASSLGLSTNEKLFF